The sequence of this T cell receptor (beta chain) was determined in a study of T-cell memory formation after mild COVID-19. For the study at large: The TCR clusters were mostly specific to one donor. Regarding the study as a whole: Contracting CD4+ clones were located mainly in CM and EM, and CD8+ clones in EMRA. Clones shrinking between day 15 and 85 showed a balanced CD4/CD8 split, and those that grew later tilted toward CD4+. Prior to infection, memory already included some responding clones, suggesting cross-reactive memory joined.

CDR3 size: 15 residues. Trimming took 2 bases from V and 5 from J; bases not matched to a gene: 8. The V gene's germline CDR1 is DFQATT and CDR2 SNEGSKA (reference sequence). From the 5' RACE reads, TCRdb called clonotypes with MiXCR, one entry per CDR3 protein. The sample consists of about 150,000 distinct CDR3 sequences, 10% to 15% of them appearing once. Points on this clonotype: What it binds is not known.

V and J are TRBV20-1 and TRBJ1-5; 8 bases are shared with TRBD1. This sequence originates from a young man who had mild COVID-19 (a few samples of this study predate the infection). Cell type and time point are not known. Sequenced input: PBMCs or a T cell subset sorted from them (not recorded which). CDR3 region: CSARPRRTGYQPQHF. The DNA of the CDR3 is TGCAGTGCTAGACCTCGACGGACAGGGTATCAGCCCCAGCATTTT.